This T cell receptor beta chain is from a study of shared clonotypes between healthy human individuals (dated by TCRdb to the early 2020s). Context from the whole study: A few men and two women, aged 18 to 49 years, made up the cohort. For each donor, CD4 naive and CD4 memory were each run on three plates, CD8 naive on two plates, and CD8 memory on one plate. Blood TCR repertoires of four to six healthy adults were deeply sequenced to estimate repertoire size and the extent of clonotype sharing between individuals. Different laboratories and diverse techniques were used to prepare libraries and sequence TCR repertoires, to increase sequencing depth and limit assay-specific biases. Between about 0.8 and 9 billion PBMCs per donor were obtained by leukapheresis. The paper as a whole reports these results and caveats: Across a handful of donors, around 5% of naive CD4, 3% to 3.5% of naive CD8, around 2.1% of memory CD4, and 0.4% of memory CD8 clonotypes were shared. Pairwise subsampling indicated that sequencing depth was expected to affect the degree of clonotype sharing among donors. Sampling was limited to blood, and TCR repertoires in tissue likely differ from TCR repertoires in blood. Incomplete sequencing was indicated by rarefaction of sorted-subset datasets, despite the large sequencing depth. The small number of donors limited the genetic and exposure-history diversity represented. Naive subsets generally had larger estimated clonotype richness than memory subsets did. Compared with non-shared clonotypes, clonotypes shared by all four sorted-subset donors had higher generation probabilities.

V loses 8 bases of germline sequence and J loses 0 bases, and the interval between the two ends is 14 bases. The cysteine opens and the phenylalanine closes a CDR3 of 15 amino acids. Only the CDR3 part of the read is kept: 45 bases, read in frame from the first base. CDR1 and CDR2 are read off the germline V gene (reference sequence) as MNHNY and SVGAGI. Donors were healthy HIV-negative adults with no recently reported acute infections or vaccinations. Every donor was a Caucasian adult living in Nashville, Tennessee, USA. CD4+ T cells were enriched by magnetic negative selection, after which naive cells were positively selected on CD45RA and the negative fraction was taken as the memory subset. After blood collection by leukapheresis, PBMCs were isolated using Ficoll-Histopaque density gradient centrifugation and then cryopreserved in the vapor phase of liquid nitrogen. Analytical flow cytometry was used to check the purity and quantity of each magnetically sorted T cell population. From each sorted fraction, genomic DNA was isolated and quantified by UV absorbance on a Nanodrop 2000c.

In regard to this clone: The clone's antigen remains unknown. Base qualities are not at hand, and no much larger clone is one base apart.

Using the deep immunoSEQ assay, TCR CDR3 regions were amplified from genomic DNA by multiplex PCR. Genomic DNA extracted from each cell subset was distributed evenly over all wells of several immunoSEQ 96-well plates, and each plate served as one replicate. For sorted subsets, around 200 ng genomic DNA, equal to about 30,000 T cell genomes, was loaded into each replicate PCR. The purified libraries were quantified using a Qubit 3.0 fluorometer, sized with a Bioanalyzer 2100, and then quantified again using the KAPA Library Quantification kit. Every immunoSEQ 96-well plate was sequenced on a separate single-read 150-cycle Illumina NextSeq 550 flow cell. Concerning the study's data processing: The immunoSEQ output contained only junctional sequences without quality scores, so filtering could not match that applied to full-length reads. To assign V/J genes and CDR3, sequences were annotated against IMGT germline references using PyIR, a Python wrapper for IgBLAST v1.9. Any read was removed if the V/J assignment was weak (E-value above 1e-6), the CDR3 was missing, or the read contained stop codons, out-of-frame junctions, or ambiguous translated residues. V3J clonotypes were defined by identical inferred V gene, J gene, and CDR3 amino acid sequence. The percentage overlap between two repertoires was calculated by dividing the number of shared unique clonotypes by the size of the smaller repertoire. Richness of each repertoire was evaluated using RTK rarefaction, the Chao1 estimator, and Recon v2.1 estimates of unobserved clonotypes. OLGA was used to compute generation probabilities for all TCRbeta clonotypes that the gDNA method yielded from a few donors. As stored in TCRdb, this immuneACCESS dataset retains in-frame rearrangements with V and J assigned. A fraction of the clones does not appear; measured against another copy, unresolved V genes explain less than half of the discrepancy, and the remainder lacks a known reason. V and J calls and clone size are as listed in that table; D and trimming were resolved from the DNA. This sample gives about 2 million clones in total; 95% of them show up just once. The ten largest account for 0.1% to 0.15% of the sample.

Material for sequencing was naive CD4+ T cells sorted from blood. In the paper's terms, the cell subset or site label means: CD45RA+ positively selected. The chain links TRBV6-6 with TRBJ2-1, with no confidently assigned D gene. The source is a man aged 18 to 30 in good health. The bases read TGTGCCAGCCTAGGCCAACAGAGCTCCTACAATGAGCAGTTCTTC. This sequence encodes CASLGQQSSYNEQFF.